This T cell receptor (beta chain) was recorded in a study of tumor and adjacent non-tumor tissue in lung cancer listed by TCRdb under 2018. With respect to the entire study: Patients with adenocarcinoma (roughly 12), squamous cell carcinoma (2) and small cell lung cancer (1) were included in the cohort. A few dozen paired specimens, one tumor and one normal lung sample per patient, were profiled by TCRbeta CDR3 sequencing. Sequencing produced about 120,000,000 productive TCRbeta reads in total, an average of about 3.8 million reads per sample. Among the 15 or so patients, ages ranged from about 31 to 76 years, about 10 were men and 5 were women, and disease was TNM stage I to III. Using bulk TCRbeta repertoires from roughly 14 lung cancer patients, the study set lung tumor tissue side by side with matched distant non-tumor lung tissue. The full study reports these points: Significantly higher TCR diversity (inverse Simpson) was observed in tumor tissue than in normal lung tissue (approximately 440 vs 150, P = 0.0075, Mann-Whitney U test). The top 100 clones made up a significantly larger cumulative share of the repertoire in normal lung than in tumor tissue. Peripheral blood was not sequenced, so blood TCRbeta repertoires were not examined in the lung cancer patients of the study. TCR diversity was significantly higher in younger patients, and higher tumor TCR diversity was associated with shorter overall and disease-free survival. Only around 14 patients were in the cohort, and the authors stated that larger samples and more detailed clinical data are needed. Neither the sequencing platform nor unique molecular identifiers are mentioned in the methods.

RNA was isolated from bulk, unsorted tissue, and RNA quality was assessed with a NanoDrop ND-1000 and an Agilent 2100. Normal lung samples were distant non-tumor tissue taken more than 3 cm from the tumor edge. The donors were newly diagnosed lung cancer patients admitted for thoracic surgery in China from August to November 2014 who had not received prior chemotherapy. Patients who had received previous radiotherapy or chemotherapy, or who had another concurrent cancer, were excluded from the study. Surgical tissue pieces of about 1-2.1 cm3 were preserved in RNAlater solution and stored at -80 °C until use. This clonotype was seen a single time. The antigen this receptor binds is unknown. Mismatch with germline at one junction end may stem from a read error. Taken from cysteine to phenylalanine, the CDR3 has 14 residues. Here the CDR3 DNA is all that survives: 42 bases in frame from base 1. The germline V gene yields SGHAT for CDR1 and FQNNGV for CDR2.

Receptor amplification or capture employed multiplex PCR. The reads were generated on an Illumina HiSeq 2500. TCRbeta libraries were constructed through three rounds of nested PCR with primers (Table S4) according to protocols modified from ARM-PCR. Before sequencing, PCR products of 200-500 bp were excised from the gel and purified with the QIAquick gel extraction kit. On the authors' methods: Trimmomatic was used to clean the reads, FLASH was used to merge the reads into complete CDR3 sequences, and MiTCR was used to assign the reads to V(D)J germline segments. Clonal diversity was computed as the inverse Simpson's index with VDJtools. Productive reads were defined as in-frame sequences without a premature stop codon. TCRdb ran its own pipeline on the public reads, namely fastp trimming at Q25 and MiXCR clone calling, and kept in-frame beta chains. Every distinct CDR3 protein forms one entry, paired with its most common genes and DNA. TCRdb's processing, not the authors', yielded these V and J calls. Recorded for this sample are some 80,000 distinct CDR3 sequences; approximately 82% of them occurred a single time. 40% of the sample is in the top ten clones.

The source is a man between 65 and 80 years old with non-small cell lung cancer. The sequence is built from TRBV11-2 and TRBJ2-5, with a weak D call of TRBD2 (6 bases match). The sequencing sample was made of distant non-tumor lung tissue. The CDR3 reads CASRLDSGGEAQYF. The nucleotides read TGTGCCAGCAGATTAGATAGTGGAGGGGAGGCCCAGTACTTC.